The 20 T cell receptor beta chains listed next were all sequenced from one sample in a study of cytomegalovirus exposure and HLA in healthy donors. Primers included in the PCR were 60 Vbeta and 13 Jbeta primers. Method: immunoSEQ multiplex PCR; TCRdb's copy keeps in-frame clones and lacks some. The sample yields roughly 120,000 clones, over 60% seen once. Sequenced sample: PBMCs. These receptors originate from a man aged 25-45 years in good health and CMV-seropositive.

The rearrangement uses TRBV10-3 and TRBJ2-3; a possible D gene is TRBD1 (6 bases). The CDR3 consists of 15 residues. The germline V gene has CDR1 ENHRY and CDR2 SYGVKD. Trimming left V 3 bases short and J 2 bases short, with 12 bases between. CDR3 residues: CAISDRRDNTDTQYF. CDR3 nucleotides: TGTGCCATCAGTGACCGACGGGACAACACAGATACGCAGTATTTT.

V and J are TRBV4-1 and TRBJ1-4; 7 nucleotides agree with TRBD1. This CDR3 comprises 18 residues. CDR1 and CDR2 (germline): MGHRA, YSYEKL. V shed 0 bases, J shed 6 bases, and the junction held 13 bases outside the gene matches. The CDR3 loop reads CASSQETAPQGTDEKLFF. In DNA, the CDR3 is TGCGCCAGCAGCCAAGAGACCGCACCGCAGGGGACAGATGAAAAACTGTTTTTT.

The CDR3 spells CASSVRGAGVMQPQHF. The CDR3 DNA sequence: TGTGCCAGCAGTGTCCGCGGGGCGGGGGTCATGCAGCCCCAGCATTTT. The rearrangement links TRBV6-1 to TRBJ1-5, with D tentatively TRBD1 (5 bases). V was clipped by 4 bases and J by 7 bases, with 20 bases between them. The germline CDR1 and CDR2 sequences are MNHNS and SASEGT. The CDR3 runs 16 residues.

This rearrangement joins TRBV6-1 to TRBJ1-6; TRBD1 agrees at 9 bases. J lost 9 bases, V lost 2 bases, and 5 bases had no gene match. This CDR3 is 15 amino acids long. Germline V gene sequence: CDR1 MNHNS, CDR2 SASEGT. This CDR3 reads CASSELQGAVSPLHF. Written as DNA, the CDR3 is TGTGCCAGCAGTGAATTACAGGGGGCGGTTTCACCCCTCCACTTT.

This CDR3 is CASSPGHLSNYGYTF. For the CDR3, the DNA is TGTGCCAGCTCACCGGGACACCTTTCTAACTATGGCTACACCTTC. The chain employs TRBV18 and TRBJ1-2; perhaps TRBD1 as D (6 bases). The CDR3 covers 15 residues. Germline-derived CDR1 and CDR2 are KGHSH and LQKENI. Trimming left V 3 bases short and J 0 bases short, with 11 bases between.

As concerns this clone: A read error may account for a junction end that differs from germline. V is TRBV7-2 and J is TRBJ2-6; TRBD1 aligns across 7 bases. The CDR3 spans 17 residues. Per the germline V gene, CDR1 is SGHTA and CDR2 is FQGNSA. The CDR3 nucleotides read TGTGCCAGCAGCTTATACGAAGGGGGCACCGGGGCCAACGGCCTGACTTTC. This gives the protein CASSLYEGGTGANGLTF.

The V and J genes are TRBV5-1 and TRBJ2-5; 11 nucleotides agree with TRBD2. The CDR3 has 14 amino acids. J was trimmed by 5 bases and V by 6 bases; bases with no gene match: 6. Germline CDR1 is SGHRS and CDR2 is YFSETQ. This CDR3 is CASIGTSGGETQYF. DNA for the CDR3: TGCGCCAGCATAGGGACTAGCGGAGGGGAGACCCAGTACTTC.

The chain is built from TRBV7-2 and TRBJ2-7, with 7 bases matching TRBD1. From germline, CDR1 is SGHTA and CDR2 FQGNSA. The CDR3 sequence is 15 residues long. Trimming took 7 bases from V and 1 from J; bases not matched to a gene: 10. CDR3 in amino acids: CASTLSGTASYEQYF. Written as DNA, the CDR3 is TGTGCCAGCACCCTGTCCGGGACAGCATCCTACGAGCAGTACTTC.

J is TRBJ1-4 and V is TRBV27; the D is unclear. CDR1 is MNHEY, CDR2 SMNVEV, per germline (reference sequence). This CDR3 is 14 amino acids long. The ends were cut back, 0 bases at V and 4 bases at J, with 6 bases in the middle. The CDR3 DNA reads TGTGCCAGCAGTTTATCACAGATTAATGAAAAACTGTTTTTT. Amino acids: CASSLSQINEKLFF.

V gene TRBV19 combines with J gene TRBJ2-4; 13 bases map to TRBD2. Germline trimming cut 5 bases from V and 8 bases from J; bases unmatched to any gene: 12. CDR3 length equals 17 residues. The V gene's germline CDR1 is LNHDA and CDR2 SQIVND (reference sequence). CDR3 nucleotides: TGTGCCAGTAGTCCGCGACTAGCGGGGGGCCCCAAGGACATTCAGTACTTC. Translated: CASSPRLAGGPKDIQYF.

This chain connects TRBV7-9 to TRBJ1-2; possible D gene TRBD1, 6 bases. V lost 4 bases and J 7 bases, leaving 19 bases between the germline ends. Per germline, CDR1 SEHNR and CDR2 FQNEAQ (reference sequence). This CDR3 is 15 amino acids long. The CDR3 loop is CASSSEGGSLAGYTF. The CDR3 DNA reads as TGTGCCAGCAGCTCCGAGGGGGGGTCATTGGCTGGCTACACCTTC. Using reference TRBV7-9 and TRBJ1-2 for the parts outside the CDR3, the full variable domain is DTGVSQNPRHKITKRGQNVTFRCDPISEHNRLYWYRQTLGQGPEFLTYFQNEAQLEKSRLLSDRFSAERPKGSFSTLEIQRTEQGDSAMYLCASSSEGGSLAGYTFGSGTRLTVV.

This clone was seen just once. V usage is TRBV5-6 and J usage is TRBJ2-5; TRBD1 agrees at 11 bases. Germline CDR1 reads SGHDT; CDR2 reads YYEEEE. V dropped 4 bases and J dropped 5; count of bases not matched to a gene: 7. The length of the CDR3 is 15 residues. The CDR3: CASSTGQGARETQYF. CDR3 nucleotide sequence: TGTGCCAGCAGCACCGGACAGGGGGCGCGGGAGACCCAGTACTTC.

This clone was recorded a few times. The chain has TRBV18 and TRBJ1-2; 8 bases match TRBD1. Looked up from germline, CDR1 is KGHSH and CDR2 is LQKENI. J was trimmed by 6 bases and V by 4 bases; bases with no gene match: 7. This CDR3 has 14 residues. The CDR3 region is CASSRTGLRNGYTF. The CDR3 DNA reads as TGTGCCAGCTCACGGACAGGGCTGAGGAATGGCTACACCTTC.

V is TRBV5-1 and J is TRBJ2-6, with TRBD1 as a possible D gene (6 bases). V dropped 1 base and J dropped 0 bases, with 14 bases sitting between them. The CDR3 totals 18 residues. The germline CDR1 and CDR2 sequences are SGHRS and YFSETQ. The CDR3 sequence is CASSLKRTESSGANVLTF. The CDR3, as DNA: TGCGCCAGCAGCTTGAAACGGACAGAGAGCTCTGGGGCCAACGTCCTGACTTTC.

The V gene is TRBV7-6, the J gene TRBJ2-7, with 7 bases identical to TRBD1. From germline, CDR1 is SGHVS and CDR2 FNYEAQ. Trimming took 1 base from V and 5 from J; bases not matched to a gene: 2. The CDR3 spans 13 residues. The CDR3 here is CASSLGGGHEQYF. In DNA, the CDR3 is TGTGCCAGCAGCTTAGGAGGGGGCCACGAGCAGTACTTC.

This chain uses TRBV5-1 with TRBJ2-7; D perhaps matches TRBD1 (6 bases). This CDR3 is built from 16 residues. V lost 4 bases to trimming and J lost 7 bases, with 24 bases between them. From germline, CDR1 is SGHRS and CDR2 YFSETQ. Here the CDR3 DNA reads TGCGCCAGCAGCCCACATGGGGCGGGCTACGGACAGGAGCAGTACTTC. Amino acid sequence: CASSPHGAGYGQEQYF.

The chain employs TRBV29-1 and TRBJ2-5; 12 nucleotides line up with TRBD2. Looked up from germline, CDR1 is SQVTM and CDR2 is ANQGSEA. V lost 7 bases to trimming and J lost 5 bases; unmatched junction nucleotides: 5. The CDR3 length is 13 residues. The DNA of the CDR3 is TGCAGCGCTCGGACTAGCGGGACGGAGACCCAGTACTTC. Translating it yields CSARTSGTETQYF. Variable domain in full (rest from reference TRBV29-1 and TRBJ2-5): SAVISQKPSRDICQRGTSLTIQCQVDSQVTMMFWYRQQPGQSLTLIATANQGSEATYESGFVIDKFPISRPNLTFSTLTVSNMSPEDSSIYLCSARTSGTETQYFGPGTRLLVL.

V usage is TRBV4-1 and J usage is TRBJ2-1; TRBD2 aligns across 8 bases. Trimming at V came to 3 bases and at J to 4 bases, leaving 14 bases not matched to a gene. Per germline, CDR1 MGHRA and CDR2 YSYEKL. This CDR3 region has 18 residues. The CDR3 bases are TGCGCCAGCAGCCAGCTCGATATGGGGCTAGCGGGTTACAATGAGCAGTTCTTC. Amino acid sequence: CASSQLDMGLAGYNEQFF.

This sequence joins TRBV7-6 and TRBJ2-7, with D maybe TRBD2 (5 bases). The CDR3 is 14 amino acids. V lost 1 base, J lost 6 bases, and 13 bases lay in between. Germline assignment: CDR1 SGHVS and CDR2 FNYEAQ. The CDR3 loop is CASSLVGEFREQYF. CDR3 nucleotide sequence: TGTGCCAGCAGCTTAGTCGGGGAATTCCGCGAGCAGTACTTC.

This rearrangement joins TRBV6-5 to TRBJ1-5; 7 positions agree with TRBD1. The CDR3 spans 13 residues. J lost 5 bases, V lost 6 bases, and 4 bases had no gene match. Germline V gene data show CDR1 as MNHEY and CDR2 as SVGAGI. The DNA of the CDR3 is TGTGCCAGCAGCTTTGACAGGGATCAGCCCCAGCATTTT. Protein: CASSFDRDQPQHF.